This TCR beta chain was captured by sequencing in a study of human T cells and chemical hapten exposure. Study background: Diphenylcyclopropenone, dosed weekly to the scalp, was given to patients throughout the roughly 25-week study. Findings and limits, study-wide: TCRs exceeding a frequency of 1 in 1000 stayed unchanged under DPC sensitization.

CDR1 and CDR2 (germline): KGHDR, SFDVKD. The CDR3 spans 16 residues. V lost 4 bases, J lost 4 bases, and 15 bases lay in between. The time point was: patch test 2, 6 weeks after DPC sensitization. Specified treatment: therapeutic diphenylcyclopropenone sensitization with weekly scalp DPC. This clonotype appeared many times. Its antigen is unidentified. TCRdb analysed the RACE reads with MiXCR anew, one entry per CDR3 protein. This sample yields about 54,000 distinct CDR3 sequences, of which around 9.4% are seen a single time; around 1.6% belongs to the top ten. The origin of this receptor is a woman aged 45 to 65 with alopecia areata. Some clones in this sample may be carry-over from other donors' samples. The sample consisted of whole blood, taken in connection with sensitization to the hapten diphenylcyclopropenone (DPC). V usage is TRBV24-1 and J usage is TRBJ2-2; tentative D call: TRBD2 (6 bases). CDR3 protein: CATSDTPTRTTGELFF. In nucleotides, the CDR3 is TGTGCCACCAGTGACACTCCGACTAGGACCACCGGGGAGCTGTTTTTT.